This TCR beta chain was found in a study of T cells in tumors after PD-1 blockade. Study as a whole: Either cemiplimab 350 mg every 2 weeks or pembrolizumab 200 mg every 3 weeks was given. Daily vismodegib 150 mg continued in a subset of anti-PD-1-treated patients.

A remark on this clone: The antigen is unknown.

Notes on the study in general: Peripheral recruitment is suggested, as some novel exhausted tumor clones were in pre-treatment blood.

TCRdb's copy holds only in-frame clones and misses some; the assay was immunoSEQ multiplex PCR. The top ten hold 20% to 30% of the sample, which has tens of thousands of clones, over 75% seen once. The sequence came from a human donor with basal cell carcinoma. Source: PBMCs, taken before anti-PD-1 treatment.

CDR3 region: CASSIGTGGKTQYF. CDR3 nucleotides: TGTGCCAGTAGTATCGGGACAGGGGGGAAGACCCAGTACTTC. The rearrangement joins TRBV19 to TRBJ2-5, with 11 positions matching TRBD1. The CDR3 has 14 residues. Germline V gene lookup returns CDR1 LNHDA and CDR2 SQIVND (reference sequence). The ends lost 3 bases at V and 6 bases at J; junction bases unmatched: 3.